These 3 T cell receptor beta chains originate from one sample sequenced in a study of radiation and T cells in renal cell carcinoma. Assay: immunoSEQ multiplex PCR; the TCRdb copy retains only in-frame clones and omits some. The data hold some 120,000 clones, with over 75% observed a single time. Time point defined: blood 2 weeks post-SBRT. Treatment given: 15 Gy SBRT to primary tumor, nephrectomy 4 weeks later. The sequences come from blood, collected from a patient whose treatment included radiotherapy and nephrectomy. The origin of the receptors is a man between 50 and 59 years old with renal cell carcinoma.

The chain has TRBV6-1 and TRBJ2-5; 7 positions match TRBD1. This CDR3 is 14 amino acids long. After removal of 4 bases from V and 2 bases from J, the junction contained 4 bases not matched to a gene. Germline V gene lookup returns CDR1 MNHNS and CDR2 SASEGT. CDR3 nucleotides: TGTGCCAGCAGTGCCCAGACAGGGCAAGAGACCCAGTACTTC. It codes for CASSAQTGQETQYF.

CDR3 in DNA: TGTGCCAGCAGTTTAGTCACAGGGAATCAGCCCCAGCATTTT. Its translation: CASSLVTGNQPQHF. The chain links TRBV27 to TRBJ1-5; D perhaps matches TRBD1 (6 bases). The CDR3 loop spans 14 amino acids. Germline CDR1 and CDR2: MNHEY and SMNVEV (reference sequence). Trimming pared 2 bases from V and 4 bases from J, leaving 9 bases between.

This sequence joins TRBV4-1 and TRBJ1-2, with D perhaps matching TRBD1 (5 bases). This CDR3 has 15 amino acids. Germline V CDR1 and CDR2: MGHRA, YSYEKL. The V and J ends lost 0 bases and 8 bases respectively, with 16 bases between them. CDR3: CASSQDLGGAAGYTF. The CDR3 DNA follows: TGCGCCAGCAGCCAAGATCTGGGAGGGGCGGCCGGCTACACCTTC.